This T cell receptor (beta chain) was profiled in a study of T cell responses to AZD1222 COVID-19 vaccine. The wider study: Second-dose schedules of about 4 or about 12 weeks were combined. Study-wide results and limits: At 160-218 and 743-854, vaccine-associated CD4 TCRs were dominant, and they spanned spike. Baseline serostatus was positive in only a handful of AZD1222 recipients.

This clone was recorded once. Its antigen is not known. V gave up 7 bases and J gave up 13 bases; unmatched junction bases: 18. CDR1 is SGHRS, CDR2 YFSETQ, per germline. CDR3 length: 15 residues. Assay: immunoSEQ multiplex PCR; the TCRdb copy retains only in-frame clones and omits some. The table shows around 130,000 clones, with approximately 85% occurring only once. The chain uses TRBV5-1 and TRBJ2-1; 9 bases fit TRBD2. The sample consisted of peripheral blood, taken on day 0 of AZD1222 vaccination. This sequence was found in an adult in good health. DNA for the CDR3: TGCGCCAGCGCTTCAGGCGGGGGGGCCCTTAGATTCCAGTTCTTC. Amino acids: CASASGGGALRFQFF.